This T cell receptor (beta chain) was found in a study of blood T cell repertoires in COVID-19. Germline V gives CDR1 SGHNT, CDR2 YYREEE (reference sequence). The CDR3 extends over 11 amino acids. V lost 0 bases, J lost 12 bases, and 9 bases lay in between. TCRdb's copy holds only in-frame clones and misses some; the assay was immunoSEQ multiplex PCR. Of about 180,000 clones listed, 82% were seen once; the top ten hold around 18%. Participants came from roughly 23 US areas, aged roughly 18 to 90 years. Cohorts were based on clinical histories the participants reported. The sequenced sample consisted of PBMCs or T cells enriched from blood (not recorded which). This clonotype was sampled from a man in his 60s who had recovered from COVID-19. The chain links TRBV5-4 to TRBJ1-2; D is possibly TRBD1 (6 bases). The CDR3 coding sequence is TGTGCCAGCAGCTTGGACAGGGAGAACACCTTC. It encodes CASSLDRENTF.